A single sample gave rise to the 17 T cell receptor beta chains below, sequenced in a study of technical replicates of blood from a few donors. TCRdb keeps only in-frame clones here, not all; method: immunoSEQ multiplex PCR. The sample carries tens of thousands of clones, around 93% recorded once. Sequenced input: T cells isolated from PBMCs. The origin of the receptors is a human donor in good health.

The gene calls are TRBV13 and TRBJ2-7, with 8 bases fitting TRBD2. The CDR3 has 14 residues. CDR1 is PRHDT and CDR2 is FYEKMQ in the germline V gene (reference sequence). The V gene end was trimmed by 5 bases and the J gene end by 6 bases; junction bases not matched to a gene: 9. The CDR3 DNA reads TGTGCCAGCAGCACCTGGGGGGCGGGGGGCGAGCAGTACTTC. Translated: CASSTWGAGGEQYF.

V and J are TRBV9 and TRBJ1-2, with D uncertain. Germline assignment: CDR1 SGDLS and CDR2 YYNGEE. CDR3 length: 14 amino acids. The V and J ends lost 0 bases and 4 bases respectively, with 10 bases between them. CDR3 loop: CASSVGGSGYGYTF. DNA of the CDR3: TGTGCCAGCAGCGTAGGCGGGTCCGGCTATGGCTACACCTTC.

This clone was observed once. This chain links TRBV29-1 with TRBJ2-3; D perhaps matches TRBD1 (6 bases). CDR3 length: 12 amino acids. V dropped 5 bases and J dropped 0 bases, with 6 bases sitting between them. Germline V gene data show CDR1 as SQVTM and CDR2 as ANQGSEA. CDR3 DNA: TGCAGCGTTCAGGGGAGCACAGATACGCAGTATTTT. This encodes CSVQGSTDTQYF.

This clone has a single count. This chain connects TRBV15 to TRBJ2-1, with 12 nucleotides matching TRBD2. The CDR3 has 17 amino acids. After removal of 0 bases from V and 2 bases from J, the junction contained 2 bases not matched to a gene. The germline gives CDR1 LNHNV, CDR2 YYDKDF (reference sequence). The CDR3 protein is CATSRDTSGRTYNEQFF. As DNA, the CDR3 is TGTGCCACCAGCAGAGATACTAGCGGGAGGACCTACAATGAGCAGTTCTTC.

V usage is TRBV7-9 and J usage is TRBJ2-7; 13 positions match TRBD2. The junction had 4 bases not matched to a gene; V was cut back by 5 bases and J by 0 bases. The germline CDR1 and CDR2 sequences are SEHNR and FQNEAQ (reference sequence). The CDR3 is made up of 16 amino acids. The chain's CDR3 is CASSPTSGGSSYEQYF. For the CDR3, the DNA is TGTGCCAGCAGCCCGACTAGCGGGGGGAGCTCCTACGAGCAGTACTTC.

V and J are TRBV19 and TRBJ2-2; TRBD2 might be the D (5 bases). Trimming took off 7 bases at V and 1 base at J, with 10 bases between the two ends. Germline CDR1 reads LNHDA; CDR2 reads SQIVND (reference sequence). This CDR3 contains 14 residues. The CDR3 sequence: CASTAVGNTGELFF. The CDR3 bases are TGTGCCAGTACAGCGGTAGGGAACACCGGGGAGCTGTTTTTT.

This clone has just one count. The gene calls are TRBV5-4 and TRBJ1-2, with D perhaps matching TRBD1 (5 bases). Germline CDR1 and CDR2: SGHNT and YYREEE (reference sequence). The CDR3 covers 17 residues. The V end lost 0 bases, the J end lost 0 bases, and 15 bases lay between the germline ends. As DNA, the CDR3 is TGTGCCAGCAGCTTGGGGAAGACAGTCAACGCTAACTATGGCTACACCTTC. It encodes CASSLGKTVNANYGYTF. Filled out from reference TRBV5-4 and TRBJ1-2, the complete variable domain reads ETGVTQSPTHLIKTRGQQVTLRCSSQSGHNTVSWYQQALGQGPQFIFQYYREEENGRGNFPPRFSGLQFPNYSSELNVNALELDDSALYLCASSLGKTVNANYGYTFGSGTRLTVV.

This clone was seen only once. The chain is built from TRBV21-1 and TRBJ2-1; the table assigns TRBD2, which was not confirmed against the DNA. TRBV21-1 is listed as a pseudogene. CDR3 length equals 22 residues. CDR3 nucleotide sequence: TGTGCCAGCAGCAAAGCCGCTAGCGGGAGGACCCGTTACCATCCCTCCTACAATGAGCAGTTCTTC. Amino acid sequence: CASSKAASGRTRYHPSYNEQFF.

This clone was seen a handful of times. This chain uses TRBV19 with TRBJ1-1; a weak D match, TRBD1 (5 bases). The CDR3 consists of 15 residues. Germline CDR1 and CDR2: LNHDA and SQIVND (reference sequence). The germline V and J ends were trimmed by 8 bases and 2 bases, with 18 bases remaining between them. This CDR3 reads CASAPLTGDNTEAFF. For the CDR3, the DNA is TGTGCCAGTGCGCCCCTAACAGGCGATAACACTGAAGCTTTCTTT.

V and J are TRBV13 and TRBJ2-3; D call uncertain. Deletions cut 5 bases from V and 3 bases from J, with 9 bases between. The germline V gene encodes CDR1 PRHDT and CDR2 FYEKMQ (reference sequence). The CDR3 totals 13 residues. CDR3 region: CASSARVTDTQYF. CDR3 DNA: TGTGCCAGCAGCGCACGGGTAACAGATACGCAGTATTTT.

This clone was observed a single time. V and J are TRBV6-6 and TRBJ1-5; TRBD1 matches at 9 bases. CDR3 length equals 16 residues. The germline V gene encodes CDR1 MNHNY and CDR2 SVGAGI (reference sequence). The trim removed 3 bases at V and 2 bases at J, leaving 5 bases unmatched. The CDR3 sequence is CASSYKTGGRNQPQHF. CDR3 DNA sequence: TGTGCCAGCAGTTATAAGACAGGGGGTCGCAATCAGCCCCAGCATTTT.

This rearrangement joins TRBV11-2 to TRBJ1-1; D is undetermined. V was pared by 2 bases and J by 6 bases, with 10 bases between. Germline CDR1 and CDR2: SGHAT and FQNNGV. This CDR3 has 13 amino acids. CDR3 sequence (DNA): TGTGCCAGCAGCTTACAGCGTATGGCTGAAGCTTTCTTT. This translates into CASSLQRMAEAFF.

The CDR3 coding sequence is TGTGCCAGCAGTTACTCTTGGGGACAAACTTCTGAAGCTTTCTTT. Amino acids: CASSYSWGQTSEAFF. The V and J genes are TRBV6-5 and TRBJ1-1; D possibly corresponds to TRBD1 (6 bases). The CDR3 is 15 amino acids. V was pared by 0 bases and J by 6 bases, with 14 bases between. Germline V gene lookup returns CDR1 MNHEY and CDR2 SVGAGI.

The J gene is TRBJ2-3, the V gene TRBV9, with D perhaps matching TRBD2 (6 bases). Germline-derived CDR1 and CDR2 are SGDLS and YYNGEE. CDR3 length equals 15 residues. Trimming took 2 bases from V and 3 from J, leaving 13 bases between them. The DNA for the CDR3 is TGTGCCAGCAGCGTTGGGGAGGACTTAACAGATACGCAGTATTTT. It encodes CASSVGEDLTDTQYF.

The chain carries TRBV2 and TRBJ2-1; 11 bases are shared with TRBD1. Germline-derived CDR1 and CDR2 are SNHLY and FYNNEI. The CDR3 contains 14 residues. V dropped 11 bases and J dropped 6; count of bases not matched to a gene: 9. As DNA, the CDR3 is TGTGCCGTCCCAGGGACAGGGGGTAGCAATGAGCAGTTCTTC. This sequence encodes CAVPGTGGSNEQFF.

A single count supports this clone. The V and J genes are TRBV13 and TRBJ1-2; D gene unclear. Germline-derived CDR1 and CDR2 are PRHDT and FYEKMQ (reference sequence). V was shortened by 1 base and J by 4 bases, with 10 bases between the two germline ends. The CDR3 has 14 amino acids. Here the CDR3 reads CASSLEEQVYGYTF. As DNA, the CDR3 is TGTGCCAGCAGCTTAGAAGAACAAGTCTATGGCTACACCTTC.

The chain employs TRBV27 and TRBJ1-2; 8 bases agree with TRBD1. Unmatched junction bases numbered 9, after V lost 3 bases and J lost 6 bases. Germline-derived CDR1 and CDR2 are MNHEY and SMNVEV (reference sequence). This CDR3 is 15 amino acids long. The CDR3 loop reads CASSFGGRGRDGYTF. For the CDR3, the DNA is TGTGCCAGCAGTTTCGGGGGCAGGGGGCGAGATGGCTACACCTTC.